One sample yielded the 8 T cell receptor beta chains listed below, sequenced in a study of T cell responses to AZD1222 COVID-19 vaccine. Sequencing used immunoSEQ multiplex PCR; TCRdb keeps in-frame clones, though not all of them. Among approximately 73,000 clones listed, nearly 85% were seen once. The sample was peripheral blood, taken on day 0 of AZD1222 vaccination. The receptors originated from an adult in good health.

The CDR3 sequence is CASSLGDRDNEKLFF. The DNA for the CDR3 is TGTGCCAGCAGCTTAGGTGACAGGGATAATGAAAAACTGTTTTTT. This sequence joins TRBV7-2 and TRBJ1-4, with 7 bases identical to TRBD1. The V gene end was trimmed by 1 base and the J gene end by 4 bases; junction bases not matched to a gene: 3. The length of the CDR3 is 15 residues. Germline-derived CDR1 and CDR2 are SGHTA and FQGNSA.

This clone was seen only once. The CDR3 DNA follows: TGTGCCAGCAGCGTAGGTGATACGCAGTATTTT. Encoded protein: CASSVGDTQYF. The chain links TRBV9 to TRBJ2-3; unclear D gene. CDR3 length: 11 residues. V was cut by 0 bases and J by 6 bases, with 2 bases left in between. Germline V gene data show CDR1 as SGDLS and CDR2 as YYNGEE.

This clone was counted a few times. Here the CDR3 DNA reads TGTGCCAGCAGGGCGGGAGGGGGAGCCAAAAACATTCAGTACTTC. Translation: CASRAGGGAKNIQYF. The J gene is TRBJ2-4, the V gene TRBV2; TRBD2 aligns across 9 bases. Germline V gene data show CDR1 as SNHLY and CDR2 as FYNNEI. With V trimmed by 6 bases and J by 0 bases, 3 bases remained unmatched. The CDR3 length is 15 residues.

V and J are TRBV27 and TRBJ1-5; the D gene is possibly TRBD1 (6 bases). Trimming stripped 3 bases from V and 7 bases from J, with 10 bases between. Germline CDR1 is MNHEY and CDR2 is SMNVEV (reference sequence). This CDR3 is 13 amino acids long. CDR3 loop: CASSLEGGQPQHF. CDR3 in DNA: TGTGCCAGCAGTTTGGAGGGGGGCCAGCCCCAGCATTTT.

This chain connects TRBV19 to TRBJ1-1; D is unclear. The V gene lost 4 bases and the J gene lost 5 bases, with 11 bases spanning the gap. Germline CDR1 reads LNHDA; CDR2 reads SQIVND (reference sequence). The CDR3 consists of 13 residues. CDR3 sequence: CASSTSTETEAFF. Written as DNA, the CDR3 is TGTGCCAGTAGTACCAGCACAGAAACTGAAGCTTTCTTT.

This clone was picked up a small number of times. DNA for the CDR3: TGCGCCAGCAGCTTGGCCACTAGCGGGGTCTCAGATACGCAGTATTTT. Translated, it gives CASSLATSGVSDTQYF. The chain couples TRBV5-1 to TRBJ2-3; 10 bases agree with TRBD2. The trim removed 0 bases at V and 4 bases at J, leaving 5 bases unmatched. In germline, CDR1 is SGHRS, CDR2 YFSETQ. The CDR3 contains 16 residues.

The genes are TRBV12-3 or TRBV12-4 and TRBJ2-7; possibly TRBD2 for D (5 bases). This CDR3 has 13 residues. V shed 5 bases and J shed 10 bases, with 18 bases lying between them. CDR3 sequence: CASSPNTGVAQYF. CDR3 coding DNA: TGTGCCAGCAGTCCCAATACCGGGGTCGCCCAGTACTTC.

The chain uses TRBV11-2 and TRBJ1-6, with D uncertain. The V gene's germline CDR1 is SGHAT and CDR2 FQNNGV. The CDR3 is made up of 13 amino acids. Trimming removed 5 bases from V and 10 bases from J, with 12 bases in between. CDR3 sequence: CASSDVGRSPLHF. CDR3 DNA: TGTGCCAGCAGCGACGTAGGGCGGTCACCCCTCCACTTT.